Sequencing of this T cell receptor beta chain was carried out in a study of T cell clones after liver transplantation. Produced via immunoSEQ multiplex PCR; TCRdb's table is partial and in-frame only. Of fewer than 85,000 clones detected, approximately 82% appear once; the ten largest clones hold less than 3.5%. V shed 6 bases, J shed 2 bases, and the junction held 6 bases outside the gene matches. Germline loops: CDR1 SNHLY, CDR2 FYNNEI. This CDR3 comprises 14 residues. Findings and caveats of the study: Conclusions were preliminary, with small, heterogeneous patient groups.

A word on this clone: What it binds is unknown.

This TCR came from a human patient who received a liver transplant. Some of the T cells might come from the graft donor. The chain has TRBV2 and TRBJ2-7, with TRBD2 matching over 8 bases. Sequencing was performed on CD4+ T cells from blood, taken at the 22-month timepoint. CDR3 sequence reads: CASRPLAGAYEQYF. The CDR3 DNA reads as TGTGCCAGCAGACCGCTAGCGGGCGCCTACGAGCAGTACTTC.